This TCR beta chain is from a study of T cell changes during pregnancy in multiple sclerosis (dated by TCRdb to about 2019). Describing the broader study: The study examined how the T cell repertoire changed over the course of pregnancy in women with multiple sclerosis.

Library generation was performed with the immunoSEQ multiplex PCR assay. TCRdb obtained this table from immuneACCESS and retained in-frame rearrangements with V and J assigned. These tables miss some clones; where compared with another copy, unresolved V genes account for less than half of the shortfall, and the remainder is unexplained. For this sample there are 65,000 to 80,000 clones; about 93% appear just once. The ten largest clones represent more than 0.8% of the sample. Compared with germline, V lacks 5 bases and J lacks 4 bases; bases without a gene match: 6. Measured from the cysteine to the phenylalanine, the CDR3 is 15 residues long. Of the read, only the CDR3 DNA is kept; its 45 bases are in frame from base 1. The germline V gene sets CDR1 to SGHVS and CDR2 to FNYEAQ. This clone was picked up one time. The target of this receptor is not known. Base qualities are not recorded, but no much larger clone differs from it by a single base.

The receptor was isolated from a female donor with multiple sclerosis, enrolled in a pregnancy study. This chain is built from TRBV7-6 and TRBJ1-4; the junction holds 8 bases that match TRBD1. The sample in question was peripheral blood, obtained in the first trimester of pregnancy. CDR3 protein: CASSLGTGFNEKLFF. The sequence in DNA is TGTGCCAGCAGCCTTGGGACAGGTTTTAATGAAAAACTGTTTTTT.